The source of this TCR beta chain is a study of identical twins. Study-wide points: Cord blood beta clonotypes present at high abundance carried fewer insertions; no such pattern appeared in memory repertoires. Invariant cells of the MAIT and iNKT types might have partly distorted the zero-insertion analyses. Conclusions came from cross-sectional statistical analysis, not from following the same donors.

The authors used template switching to add a universal primer site and gave cDNA unique molecular identifiers. TCRdb re-derived calls from the 5' RACE reads in MiXCR, one entry per CDR3 protein. The sample has approximately 690,000 distinct CDR3 sequences, less than 7% seen once. CDR1 SGDLS and CDR2 YYNGEE come from the germline V gene. This CDR3 contains 15 residues. Losses at the gene ends were 3 bases for V and 3 bases for J; bases not matched to a gene: 8. This clonotype turned up a few times. Its antigen remains unidentified. The sample comprised naive T cells sorted from blood. The TCR comes from a man between 18 and 29 years old in good health. The V call is TRBV9, the J call TRBJ2-7; 8 bases map to TRBD1. The CDR3 loop reads CASSAGTGIFYEQYF. Here the CDR3 DNA reads TGTGCCAGCAGCGCGGGGACAGGAATTTTCTACGAGCAGTACTTC.